This entry describes one TCR beta chain. This entry belongs to a study of cytomegalovirus exposure and HLA in healthy donors. The PCR made use of 60 Vbeta and 13 Jbeta primers. Here immunoSEQ multiplex PCR was the method, and the copy in TCRdb shows in-frame clones only, minus some. The sample consists of some 130,000 clones, about 70% of them appearing once. This TCR came from a man in his forties in good health and CMV-seronegative. Sequencing was performed on PBMCs.

Here the CDR3 reads CASSEILGLQGSVETQYF. The DNA of the CDR3 is TGTGCCAGCAGTGAAATCCTGGGATTACAGGGATCTGTGGAGACCCAGTACTTC. The rearrangement links TRBV2 to TRBJ2-5; the D gene is possibly TRBD1 (6 bases). From germline, CDR1 is SNHLY and CDR2 FYNNEI. The CDR3 is 18 amino acids. V was pared by 2 bases and J by 5 bases, with 24 bases between.